A selection of T cell receptor beta chains follows, all from one sample in a study of shared clonotypes between healthy human individuals. Sequencing used immunoSEQ multiplex PCR; TCRdb keeps in-frame clones, though not all of them. The sample yields 850,000 to 1,100,000 clones, 60% to 80% seen once. The sequenced sample consisted of memory CD4+ T cells from PBMCs. All receptors come from a man between 18 and 35 years old in good health. Some clones in this sample may be carry-over from other donors' samples. Each CDR3 is given with its conserved first and last residue. The D gene is left open where the match is weak. The size entry is marked missing in some rows and otherwise reads once, few, many or a size class.

v_call	clone_size	d_call	j_call	cdr3_nt	cdr3_aa
TRBV7-2	-	TRBD2	TRBJ2-5	TGTGCCAGCATAACTGGAGCTCGGAGAAAAGGACTAGCGGGAGAGACCCAGTACTTC	CASITGARRKGLAGETQYF
TRBV30	-	-	TRBJ1-2	TGTGCCTGGAGTGGGAAGGGAGCTGCCACCTTC	CAWSGKGAATF
TRBV4-1	few	-	TRBJ1-4	TGCGCCAGCAGCGGGCGGGCCGCAACTAATGAAAAACTGTTTTTT	CASSGRAATNEKLFF
TRBV6-5	-	-	TRBJ1-4	TGTGCCAGCAGCCGGAGTGGCCAAATTGGTGAAAAACTGTTTTTT	CASSRSGQIGEKLFF
TRBV15	-	-	TRBJ2-7	TGTGCCACCAGCAGAGATCTTGGAGTCTCCTACGAGCAGTACTTC	CATSRDLGVSYEQYF
TRBV6-5	-	TRBD2	TRBJ2-5	TGTGCCAGCAGCCCACCCGGGGGGGCCCAGTACTTC	CASSPPGGAQYF
TRBV6-5	-	TRBD2	TRBJ2-7	TGTGCCACCAAACTAGCGGGAGATCGCCAGCAGTACTTC	CATKLAGDRQQYF
TRBV5-4	-	TRBD1	TRBJ1-3	TGTGCCAGCAGCCGTGGGGACAGGGGCGGAAACACCATATATTTT	CASSRGDRGGNTIYF
TRBV7-2	once	-	TRBJ2-6	TGTGCCAGCAGCTTGAGGCCCGCGCGTGGGGTCCCTGGGGCCAACGTCCTGACTTTC	CASSLRPARGVPGANVLTF
TRBV4-2	-	-	TRBJ2-7	TGTGCCAGCAGCCAAGTGTCCTCCGACTACGAGCAGTACTTC	CASSQVSSDYEQYF
TRBV9	-	-	TRBJ1-5	TGTGCCAGCAGCGTAGAAGGACGGGAAAATCAGCCCCAGCATTTT	CASSVEGRENQPQHF
TRBV9	-	TRBD1	TRBJ2-2	TGTGCCAGCAGCGTAGACGCGGTTGGACAGGCCCGGAACACCGGGGAGCTGTTTTTT	CASSVDAVGQARNTGELFF
TRBV7-3	-	TRBD2	TRBJ2-3	TGTGCCAGCAGCTTAAGGCGTAGCGGGGTGGAATCGCAGTATTTT	CASSLRRSGVESQYF
TRBV6-5	few	TRBD1	TRBJ1-1	TGTGCCAGCAGTTACTTGGGACAGAAGGAAGCTTTCTTT	CASSYLGQKEAFF
TRBV29-1	few	TRBD1	TRBJ1-1	TGCAGCGTACGGACAGGGGCCACTGAAGCTTTCTTT	CSVRTGATEAFF
TRBV27	-	-	TRBJ1-2	TGTGCCAGCAGAGACAGCTTTTATGGCTACACCTTC	CASRDSFYGYTF
TRBV27	-	TRBD1	TRBJ1-2	TGTGCCAGCAGTTCCCTTAGGACAGGGGGCCGAGGAGGCTACACCTTC	CASSSLRTGGRGGYTF
TRBV6-5	-	TRBD1	TRBJ1-1	TGTGCCAGCAGTTACTCGCAGGGGGAAGGAGCTTTCTTT	CASSYSQGEGAFF
TRBV6-6	once	-	TRBJ2-1	TGTGCCAGCAGGGTGTCGATTGTGGGTCCCAACAATGAGCAGTTCTTC	CASRVSIVGPNNEQFF
TRBV7-8	-	-	TRBJ1-1	TGTGCCAGCAGCTTAGCCCCGGGACAGAACACTGAAGCTTTCTTT	CASSLAPGQNTEAFF
TRBV6-1	few	-	TRBJ1-5	TGTGCCAGCAGTGTTAACCTTGAGAGTCAGCCCCAGCATTTT	CASSVNLESQPQHF
TRBV6-5	-	-	TRBJ2-4	TGTGCCAGCAAGCCTGGGGCAATGGGCAAAAACATTCAGTACTTC	CASKPGAMGKNIQYF
TRBV18	-	TRBD1	TRBJ2-1	TGTGCCAGCTCCCCTGGGACAGGGGGAGGTGAGCAGTTCTTC	CASSPGTGGGEQFF
TRBV7-2	-	TRBD2	TRBJ2-7	TGTGCCAGCAGCGGTGGGACTAGCGGGAGCCCCAGCTCCTACGAGCAGTACTTC	CASSGGTSGSPSSYEQYF
TRBV15	-	-	TRBJ2-5	TGTGCCACCAGCAGAGGGGCAGTTCAAGAGACCCAGTACTTC	CATSRGAVQETQYF
TRBV7-2	-	-	TRBJ1-2	TGTGCCAGCAGCTCGTTTGACCAGGGAATAGGCTACACCTTC	CASSSFDQGIGYTF
TRBV6-5	-	-	TRBJ2-7	TGTGCCAGCAGCGACCACTTCGAGCAGTACTTC	CASSDHFEQYF
TRBV20-1	-	-	TRBJ1-1	TGCAGTGCTAGGAGGACGGAAGAAGCTTTCTTT	CSARRTEEAFF
TRBV4-1	few	TRBD2	TRBJ2-3	TGCGCCAGCAGCCTTAGCGGGAGCAACACAGATACGCAGTATTTT	CASSLSGSNTDTQYF
TRBV5-4	-	-	TRBJ1-4	TGTGCCAGCAGCTTCGGGATGTCAACTAATGAAAAACTGTTTTTT	CASSFGMSTNEKLFF
TRBV7-3	many	TRBD2	TRBJ2-2	TGTGCCAGCAGCTTAAGGGAGCCTAGCGGGAGCTTGGGTATCACCGGGGAGCTGTTTTTT	CASSLREPSGSLGITGELFF
TRBV7-9	-	-	TRBJ2-3	TGTGCCAGCAGTCCCCAGGCCAGCTATAACACAGATACGCAGTATTTT	CASSPQASYNTDTQYF
TRBV27	-	TRBD1	TRBJ1-1	TGTGCCAGCAGACCACCGGGACAGGGAAGCACTGAAGCTTTCTTT	CASRPPGQGSTEAFF
TRBV5-4	once	-	TRBJ2-1	TGTGCCAGCAGCTTAGGCGGGGCAAATTACAATGAGCAGTTCTTC	CASSLGGANYNEQFF
TRBV29-1	-	TRBD2	TRBJ2-3	TGCAGCGTAGCACTAGCGGGGCAACTAGATACGCAGTATTTT	CSVALAGQLDTQYF
TRBV7-2	-	-	TRBJ1-4	TGTGCCAGCAGCTTAAGACCGACAGTAACTAATGAAAAACTGTTTTTT	CASSLRPTVTNEKLFF
TRBV5-1	-	-	TRBJ2-7	TGCGCCAGCAGCTTGGAGCGGGCCTACTACGAGCAGTACTTC	CASSLERAYYEQYF
TRBV5-1	-	TRBD2	TRBJ2-3	TGCGCCAGCAGTGCGGGCGGGAGGGCGGCAGATACGCAGTATTTT	CASSAGGRAADTQYF
TRBV25-1	few	TRBD1	TRBJ1-1	TGTGCCAGCAGCAGCTCAGGGGGCACTGAAGCTTTCTTT	CASSSSGGTEAFF
TRBV2	-	-	TRBJ1-4	TGTGCCAGCCAATCTAAGGTCGCTAATGAAAAACTGTTTTTT	CASQSKVANEKLFF
TRBV29-1	-	TRBD1	TRBJ2-7	TGCAGCGCCTTAGGGGGACAGGGGGCGGACGAGCAGTACTTC	CSALGGQGADEQYF
TRBV14	-	-	TRBJ1-3	TGTGCCAGCAGCCAAGACAGGGAGACCACCATATATTTT	CASSQDRETTIYF
TRBV28	-	-	TRBJ2-1	TGTGCCAGCAGGGAAAGGGGTGATGAGCAGTTCTTC	CASRERGDEQFF
TRBV2	-	-	TRBJ2-3	TGTGCCAGCAGTGTAAACAGGGCCAGGACAGATACGCAGTATTTT	CASSVNRARTDTQYF
TRBV6-6	-	-	TRBJ2-7	TGTGCCAGCAGTTACTCTGGAAGGGGGACCTACGAGCAGTACTTC	CASSYSGRGTYEQYF
TRBV19	few	-	TRBJ2-7	TGTGCCAGTGCTCCGGGACCTAACTACGAGCAGTACTTC	CASAPGPNYEQYF
TRBV2	-	-	TRBJ2-1	TGTGCCAGCAGTTTGACGGGGAATGAGCAGTTCTTC	CASSLTGNEQFF
TRBV7-2	-	TRBD1	TRBJ2-5	TGTGCCAGCTGCCGGGACAGAAGTCAAGAGACCCAGTACTTC	CASCRDRSQETQYF
TRBV11-3	-	-	TRBJ2-2	TGTGCCAGCAGCCCCGGACAGAACACCGGGGAGCTGTTTTTT	CASSPGQNTGELFF
TRBV6-1	few	-	TRBJ2-7	TGTGCCAGCAGAGCAGGGCCCGAGCAGTACTTC	CASRAGPEQYF
TRBV27	once	-	TRBJ2-7	TGTGCCAGCTCTGCGGAGGCCTCTTACGAGCAGTACTTC	CASSAEASYEQYF
TRBV5-4	-	TRBD1	TRBJ1-3	TGTGCCAGCAGCCGGGACAGACACGGAAACACCATATATTTT	CASSRDRHGNTIYF
TRBV10-3	-	-	TRBJ2-3	TGTGCCATCAGTGAGGTTGCAGGTAGCACAGATACGCAGTATTTT	CAISEVAGSTDTQYF
TRBV5-8	-	TRBD1	TRBJ1-1	TGTGCCAGCAGCTCCGGGACAGGGGGCGCGAGGACTGAAGCTTTCTTT	CASSSGTGGARTEAFF
TRBV2	-	-	TRBJ1-5	TGTGCCAGCGCTATAGACCAGGGAAATCAGCCCCAGCATTTT	CASAIDQGNQPQHF
TRBV4-1	-	-	TRBJ1-3	TGCGCCAGCAGCCAAGGCTGGGAAGTAGGCTCTGGAAACACCATATATTTT	CASSQGWEVGSGNTIYF
TRBV4-3	once	TRBD2	TRBJ2-7	TGCGCCAGCAGCGGACTAGCGGGAGGGCGGAAGCAGTACTTC	CASSGLAGGRKQYF
TRBV19	many	-	TRBJ1-5	TGTGCCAGTAGTATGAGGGATAATCAGCCCCAGCATTTT	CASSMRDNQPQHF
TRBV2	-	-	TRBJ2-1	TGTGCCAGCAGTGACCTTGGACAGAAATACAATGAGCAGTTCTTC	CASSDLGQKYNEQFF
TRBV19	-	-	TRBJ2-5	TGTGCCAGTAGTAAAAACAGGGAAGAGACCCAGTACTTC	CASSKNREETQYF